The entry that follows covers one T cell receptor (beta chain) sequence. Other DNA sequences in the sample encode the same CDR3. V gave up 5 bases and J gave up 1 base, with 8 bases separating them. Germline values: CDR1 LNHDA, CDR2 SQIVND (reference sequence). This CDR3 comprises 13 residues. Sequenced material consisted of expressed TCRB transcripts (all of the isolated RNA was reverse transcribed). Using immunoSEQ multiplex PCR, the repertoire was profiled, and TCRdb retains in-frame clones only, with some absent. The data show under 950,000 clones, with roughly 15% seen just once and 0.02% to 0.03% held by the top ten. These data originate in a study of beta chain features in type 1 diabetes.

The chain couples TRBV19 to TRBJ2-5; D ambiguous. The source is a woman between 18 and 30 years old in good health. The sample comprised naive CD4+ T cells from blood. This chain's CDR3 is CASSRTVQETQYF. The CDR3 region has the DNA TGTGCCAGTAGTCGGACGGTCCAAGAGACCCAGTACTTC.